Included here is one T cell receptor beta chain sequence, with context. The entry originates in a study of blood T cell repertoires in COVID-19. Study in general: The origin of the acute and convalescent COVID-19 samples was the United States, Italy and Spain. PBMCs, B-cell-depleted T cells, or T cells were the source of the cDNA or gDNA that made up the material.

The CDR3 has 16 residues. Germline lookup yields CDR1 ENHRY and CDR2 SYGVKD. Trimming took 3 bases from V and 3 from J, leaving 12 bases between them. In the study's own analysis: Counts of nucleated cells, estimated from reference gene primer amplification, were obtained. Here immunoSEQ multiplex PCR was the method, and the copy in TCRdb shows in-frame clones only, minus some. That table supplies the V and J calls and clone size; D and trimming were determined from the DNA. The sample yields around 180,000 clones, approximately 84% seen once. Recruits, aged roughly 18 to 89 years, lived in roughly 22 US areas.

Sequencing was done on a sample of PBMCs or T cells enriched from blood (not recorded which). This clonotype was obtained from a man aged 50-60 years who had recovered from COVID-19. This rearrangement joins TRBV10-3 to TRBJ1-6; D uncertain. The CDR3 loop reads CAISEGQALYNSPLHF. As DNA, the CDR3 is TGTGCCATCAGTGAAGGTCAGGCCCTCTATAATTCACCCCTCCACTTT.